This TCR beta chain was recovered during a study of blood T cell repertoires in COVID-19. Turning to the study itself: The origin of the acute and convalescent COVID-19 samples was the United States, Italy and Spain. T cells, B-cell-depleted T cells, or PBMCs supplied cDNA or gDNA.

CDR1 is KGHSH, CDR2 LQKENI, per germline. The CDR3 length is 13 residues. With 3 bases removed from V and 2 bases from J, the gap between germline ends came to 7 bases. Per the original data handling: Reference gene primers were amplified, and this amplification served to estimate nucleated cell counts. TCRdb keeps only in-frame clones here, not all; method: immunoSEQ multiplex PCR. V, J and clone size reflect that table, while D and trimming were determined from the DNA. The table has 350,000 to 500,000 clones, around 90% seen once. Sequenced input: peripheral blood. The chain couples TRBV18 to TRBJ1-2; perhaps TRBD1 as D (6 bases). The TCR originated in a man in his late teens or twenties with COVID-19, enrolled during active disease. The CDR3 spells CASSPDRNYGYTF. In DNA, the CDR3 is TGTGCCAGCTCACCCGACAGGAACTATGGCTACACCTTC.